This TCR beta chain was captured by sequencing in a study of shared clonotypes between healthy human individuals. Study background: The composition of the donors was a couple of women and three men aged 18 to 49.

TCRdb keeps only in-frame clones here, not all; method: immunoSEQ multiplex PCR. This table holds roughly 660,000 clones, roughly 87% found once. The CDR3 has 14 amino acids. Per the germline V gene, CDR1 is MNHEY and CDR2 is SMNVEV (reference sequence). Trimming stripped 4 bases from V and 7 bases from J, with 14 bases between. The chain couples TRBV27 to TRBJ1-5, with D hard to call. The sample comprised memory CD8+ T cells from PBMCs. This sample's subset: CD45RO+ cells pooled with CCR7-negative TemRA cells. The clonotype comes from a man aged 18 to 29 in good health. Some clones in this sample may be carry-over from other donors' samples. The CDR3 protein is CASSYREGQQPQHF. CDR3 nucleotides: TGTGCCAGCAGTTATAGGGAAGGGCAGCAGCCCCAGCATTTT.